The clone carrying this T cell receptor beta chain was detected only a few times. The repertoire was sequenced with immunoSEQ multiplex PCR; TCRdb's copy has only in-frame clones and lacks some. Among some 9,800 clones listed, roughly a third were seen once. The entry originates in a study of graft-versus-host responses after intestinal transplantation. Looking at the study overall: Each recipient received anti-thymocyte globulin induction, then tacrolimus and steroids for two to three years.

Between the trimmed V and J ends, which lost 4 bases and 0 bases, there was a span of 4 bases. The germline V gene has CDR1 SQVTM and CDR2 ANQGSEA. This CDR3 is built from 12 residues. CFSE-labeled responder cells (about 200,000) were plated with about 200,000 irradiated, violet-dye-labeled stimulator cells. Both CD3+CD4+ and CD3+CD8+ responders that were proliferating and CFSE-low underwent sorting after the reaction. Study-wide results and caveats: Individuals carrying graft-donor T cell macrochimerism showed high graft-versus-host to host-versus-graft clonal ratios in allografts.

The receptor was isolated from a human patient who received an intestinal transplant. The material sequenced was alloreactive CD8+ T cells from a mixed lymphocyte reaction culture, taken before intestinal transplant. Subset described: CFSE-low proliferating T cells sorted from roughly 6-day pre-transplant mixed lymphocyte reaction (GvH or HvG direction). The V and J genes are TRBV29-1 and TRBJ2-1; D is ambiguous. The CDR3 region has the DNA TGCAGCGTTGCAAACTCCTACAATGAGCAGTTCTTC. This encodes CSVANSYNEQFF.